Below are 23 T cell receptor beta chains sequenced from a single sample in a study of regulatory T cells in long-lasting Graves disease. Combining iRepertoire HTBI primers with Arm-PCR of CDR3 regions, the authors built TCR beta libraries. TCRdb reprocessed the multiplex PCR reads via MiXCR and lists one record per CDR3 protein. The repertoire consists of approximately 500,000 distinct CDR3 sequences, with under 25% occurring once and the leading ten covering about 7%. Time point: persistent/refractory GD, antithyroid drugs over 5 years with positive TRAb. After RNA was extracted from PBMCs, the TCR library was made from it. Sample: peripheral blood mononuclear cells (PBMCs), taken when the disease was refractory, from a patient treated with antithyroid drugs. The source is a female donor with Graves disease.

This clonotype was seen more than once but under ten times. The chain is built from TRBV19 and TRBJ2-5; D perhaps matches TRBD2 (6 bases). This CDR3 has 15 residues. V lost 0 bases and J lost 5, with 13 bases in between. The germline CDR1 and CDR2 sequences are LNHDA and SQIVND (reference sequence). The CDR3 DNA sequence: TGTGCCAGTAGTATAGATCGGGGGATCGGCGAGACCCAGTACTTC. This gives the protein CASSIDRGIGETQYF.

The chain couples TRBV7-2 to TRBJ2-2, with 8 bases matching TRBD2. Germline V gives CDR1 SGHTA, CDR2 FQGNSA. The length of the CDR3 is 16 residues. V gave up 2 bases and J gave up 6 bases; unmatched junction bases: 8. CDR3 sequence (DNA): TGTGCCAGCAGCTTACCGGGACTAGGAGTGTCCGGGGAGCTGTTTTTT. Amino acid sequence: CASSLPGLGVSGELFF.

The CDR3: CASSLLLGTYQTNTGELFF. The CDR3 nucleotides read TGTGCCAGTAGTCTATTACTGGGGACCTATCAGACGAACACCGGGGAGCTGTTTTTT. This rearrangement joins TRBV19 to TRBJ2-2; D may be TRBD1 or TRBD2 (5 bases each). The CDR3 sequence is 19 residues long. V lost 5 bases, J lost 0 bases, and 22 bases lay in between. CDR1 and CDR2 from the germline V gene are LNHDA and SQIVND (reference sequence).

V and J are TRBV5-1 and TRBJ1-4; D is unclear. CDR1 and CDR2 from the germline V gene are SGHRS and YFSETQ. V lost 0 bases and J lost 7, with 10 bases in between. The CDR3 contains 14 residues. This chain's CDR3 is CASSLEANSEKLFF. CDR3 nucleotides: TGCGCCAGCAGCTTGGAGGCGAATAGTGAAAAACTGTTTTTT. Full variable domain (rest looked up from reference TRBV5-1 and TRBJ1-4): KAGVTQTPRYLIKTRGQQVTLSCSPISGHRSVSWYQQTPGQGLQFLFEYFSETQRNKGNFPGRFSGRQFSNSRSEMNVSTLELGDSALYLCASSLEANSEKLFFGSGTQLSVL.

The chain recombines TRBV19 with TRBJ1-5, with a tentative D call TRBD1 (5 bases). V was trimmed by 8 bases and J by 2 bases, leaving 25 bases between them. The CDR3 length is 18 residues. Germline V gives CDR1 LNHDA, CDR2 SQIVND (reference sequence). For the CDR3, the DNA is TGTGCCAGTTCTATAGGGACTCGTCGGGGTAATGGCAATCAGCCCCAGCATTTT. Translation gives CASSIGTRRGNGNQPQHF.

The chain carries TRBV28 and TRBJ2-2, with a weak D call TRBD1 (5 bases). The CDR3 length is 16 residues. Deletions cut 5 bases from V and 9 bases from J, with 22 bases between. CDR1 and CDR2 (germline): MDHEN, SYDVKM. The CDR3 loop is CASSPTGGAAYRELFF. CDR3 nucleotides: TGTGCCAGCAGTCCCACTGGTGGGGCCGCATATCGGGAGCTGTTTTTT. The variable domain in full, completed from reference TRBV28 and TRBJ2-2, reads DVKVTQSSRYLVKRTGEKVFLECVQDMDHENMFWYRQDPGLGLRLIYFSYDVKMKEKGDIPEGYSVSREKKERFSLILESASTNQTSMYLCASSPTGGAAYRELFFGEGSRLTVL.

This clonotype has more than one count but fewer than ten. The rearrangement links TRBV5-6 to TRBJ1-1; D unclear. The V gene's germline CDR1 is SGHDT and CDR2 YYEEEE. V lost 0 bases and J lost 6, with 9 bases in between. The CDR3 spans 13 residues. The CDR3 coding sequence is TGTGCCAGCAGCTTGGGGACCGACCCTGAAGCTTTCTTT. It is translated as CASSLGTDPEAFF.

This clonotype appeared a few times. This sequence joins TRBV24-1 and TRBJ2-3; TRBD2 matches at 7 bases. Germline CDR1 is KGHDR and CDR2 is SFDVKD. Trimming removed 2 bases from V and 1 base from J; junction bases left unmatched: 5. The CDR3 has 16 amino acids. CDR3 DNA: TGTGCCACCAGTGATTCTGCGGGAGTTGGCACAGATACGCAGTATTTT. Translating it yields CATSDSAGVGTDTQYF.

The V and J genes are TRBV19 and TRBJ2-3; TRBD2 matches 12 bases. The germline CDR1 and CDR2 sequences are LNHDA and SQIVND (reference sequence). The CDR3 is 18 amino acids. Trimming at V came to 7 bases and at J to 4 bases, leaving 15 bases not matched to a gene. The chain's CDR3 is CASNPSGRALREADTQYF. CDR3 DNA sequence: TGTGCCAGTAATCCTAGCGGGAGGGCCCTCAGGGAGGCAGATACGCAGTATTTT.

V usage is TRBV10-3 and J usage is TRBJ2-1, with 7 bases that match TRBD1. V was clipped by 5 bases and J by 8 bases; unmatched bases: 12. Germline V gene lookup returns CDR1 ENHRY and CDR2 SYGVKD. The CDR3 length is 15 residues. CDR3: CAISPPGGRGDEQFF. In DNA form, the CDR3 reads TGTGCCATCAGTCCACCAGGGGGTAGGGGCGATGAGCAGTTCTTC.

This clonotype was seen many times. V and J are TRBV2 and TRBJ2-5; the D is unclear. The CDR3 covers 15 residues. The germline gives CDR1 SNHLY, CDR2 FYNNEI. The V and J ends lost 4 bases and 2 bases respectively, with 14 bases between them. CDR3 residues: CASSVRRIVQETQYF. CDR3 bases: TGTGCCAGCAGTGTCCGGCGGATTGTACAAGAGACCCAGTACTTC.

The chain joins TRBV3-1 to TRBJ2-2, with 9 bases that match TRBD1. Per germline, CDR1 LGHDT and CDR2 YNNKEL (reference sequence). V lost 7 bases, J lost 4 bases, and 4 bases stayed unmatched. This CDR3 has 14 amino acids. CDR3 coding DNA: TGTGCCAGCAACAGGGGGCAGGGCACCGGGGAGCTGTTTTTT. This gives the protein CASNRGQGTGELFF.

This clonotype was counted at least ten times. The chain combines TRBV10-3 with TRBJ2-7, with 7 bases that match TRBD1. Germline assignment: CDR1 ENHRY and CDR2 SYGVKD. The CDR3 covers 14 residues. Losses at the gene ends were 4 bases for V and 2 bases for J; bases not matched to a gene: 5. The CDR3 spells CAISGTGQAYEQYF. The CDR3 DNA reads as TGTGCCATCAGTGGGACAGGCCAAGCCTACGAGCAGTACTTC.

This clonotype was observed many times. The J gene is TRBJ2-5, the V gene TRBV28; a weak D match, TRBD1 (5 bases). From germline, CDR1 is MDHEN and CDR2 SYDVKM. This CDR3 comprises 16 residues. With 6 bases removed from V and 4 bases from J, the gap between germline ends came to 21 bases. The DNA for the CDR3 is TGTGCCAGCAGGAATGACAGCCCAGAGGATGCAGAGACCCAGTACTTC. Its protein is CASRNDSPEDAETQYF.

Only a few counts were recorded for this clonotype. The chain combines TRBV7-8 with TRBJ2-6, with TRBD2 as a possible D gene (6 bases). Trimming took off 1 base at V and 4 bases at J, with 20 bases between the two ends. The CDR3 loop spans 19 amino acids. Germline lookup yields CDR1 SGHVS and CDR2 FQNEAQ. CDR3 bases: TGTGCCAGCAGCTTAGGGCCGCGGGACCGATTAGGGGGGGCCAACGTCCTGACTTTC. It encodes CASSLGPRDRLGGANVLTF.

This sequence joins TRBV28 and TRBJ2-7; 8 bases map to TRBD2. The CDR3 covers 20 residues. Per germline, CDR1 MDHEN and CDR2 SYDVKM. Trimming removed 6 bases from V and 3 bases from J; junction bases left unmatched: 25. The CDR3 region is CASSQDLQVVRAGGRYEQYF. As DNA, the CDR3 is TGTGCCAGCAGCCAAGACCTCCAGGTGGTCCGGGCGGGAGGTCGCTACGAGCAGTACTTC.

The V call is TRBV11-2, the J call TRBJ2-6; TRBD2 might be the D (7 bases). CDR3 size: 15 residues. Germline V lookup: CDR1 SGHAT, CDR2 FQNNGV. Between the trimmed V and J ends, which lost 8 bases and 4 bases, there was a span of 15 bases. The CDR3 sequence: CASGPGGPGANVLTF. CDR3 coding DNA: TGTGCCAGCGGCCCGGGGGGCCCGGGGGCCAACGTCCTGACTTTC.

This clonotype has ten or more counts. The chain couples TRBV7-9 to TRBJ1-2, with no clear D. From germline, CDR1 is SEHNR and CDR2 FQNEAQ (reference sequence). V lost 4 bases, J lost 1 base, and 13 bases lay in between. The CDR3 is 15 amino acids. For the CDR3, the DNA is TGTGCCAGCAGCTCCCGACTAGGATTTAACTATGGCTACACCTTC. Encoded protein: CASSSRLGFNYGYTF.

The table lists this clonotype with a few counts. The chain is built from TRBV20-1 and TRBJ1-1; no definite D call. The CDR3 totals 13 residues. With 4 bases removed from V and 1 base from J, the gap between germline ends came to 10 bases. Looked up from germline, CDR1 is DFQATT and CDR2 is SNEGSKA (reference sequence). The CDR3 coding sequence is TGCAGTGCTACCAGCCTTCGGAACACTGAAGCTTTCTTT. As protein: CSATSLRNTEAFF.

This clonotype was detected a few times. Given a much more abundant clone one base away, this may be a read error. This chain's CDR3 is CASSLARDYEQYF. The CDR3 region has the DNA TGTGCCAGCAGCTTAGCCAGGGACTACGAGCAGTACTTC. The rearrangement links TRBV7-9 to TRBJ2-7; tentative D call: TRBD1 (5 bases). This CDR3 comprises 13 residues. Per the germline V gene, CDR1 is SEHNR and CDR2 is FQNEAQ (reference sequence). V was trimmed by 0 bases and J by 3 bases, leaving 6 bases between them.

This clonotype occurred many times. The chain couples TRBV12-3 or TRBV12-4 to TRBJ2-5; the D gene is possibly TRBD1 (6 bases). The CDR3 has 16 residues. The V end lost 5 bases, the J end lost 2 bases, and 18 bases lay between the germline ends. This CDR3 reads CASSPSGGGIQETQYF. The CDR3 DNA is TGTGCCAGCAGTCCCTCAGGTGGGGGCATACAAGAGACCCAGTACTTC.

This clonotype was found many times. The chain couples TRBV5-6 to TRBJ2-5, with 8 positions matching TRBD2. V lost 2 bases, J lost 2 bases, and 5 bases stayed unmatched. The CDR3 is made up of 15 amino acids. Germline CDR1 reads SGHDT; CDR2 reads YYEEEE. CDR3 bases: TGTGCCAGCAGCTTACTAGCGGTGGGGCAAGAGACCCAGTACTTC. Translated: CASSLLAVGQETQYF.

A remark on this clonotype: Possible read error: a much larger clone is one base away. The chain links TRBV20-1 to TRBJ1-2; possibly TRBD1 for D (5 bases). The CDR3 is made up of 13 amino acids. Germline V gene lookup returns CDR1 DFQATT and CDR2 SNEGSKA (reference sequence). The V and J ends lost 3 bases and 1 base respectively, with 9 bases between them. CDR3 residues: CSARAGINYGYTF. The CDR3 DNA follows: TGCAGTGCTAGGGCAGGGATTAACTATGGCTACACCTTC.